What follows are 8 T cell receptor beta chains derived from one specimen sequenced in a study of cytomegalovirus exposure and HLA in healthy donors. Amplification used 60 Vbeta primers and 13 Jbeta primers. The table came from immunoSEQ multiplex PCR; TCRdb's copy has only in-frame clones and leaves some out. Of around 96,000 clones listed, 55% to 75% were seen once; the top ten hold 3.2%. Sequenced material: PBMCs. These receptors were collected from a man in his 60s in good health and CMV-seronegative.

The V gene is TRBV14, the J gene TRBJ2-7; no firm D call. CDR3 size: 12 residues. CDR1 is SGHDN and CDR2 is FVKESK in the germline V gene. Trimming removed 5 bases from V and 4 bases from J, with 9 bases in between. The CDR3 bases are TGTGCCAGCAGCGGTTACGGGTACGAGCAGTACTTC. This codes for CASSGYGYEQYF.

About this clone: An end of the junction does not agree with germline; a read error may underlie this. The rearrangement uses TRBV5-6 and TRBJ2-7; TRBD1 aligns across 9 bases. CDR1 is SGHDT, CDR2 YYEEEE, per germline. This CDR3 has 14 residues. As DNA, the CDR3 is TGTGCCAGCAGTTTGGACAGGGGAATCTACGAGCAGTACTTC. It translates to CASSLDRGIYEQYF.

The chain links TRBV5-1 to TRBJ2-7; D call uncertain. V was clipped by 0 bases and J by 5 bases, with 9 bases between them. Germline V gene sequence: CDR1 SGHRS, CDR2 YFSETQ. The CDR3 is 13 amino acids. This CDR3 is CASSLDLPNEQYF. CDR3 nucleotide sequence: TGCGCCAGCAGCTTGGACCTCCCTAACGAGCAGTACTTC.

The CDR3 bases are TGTGCCAGCAGCTTAGTGGCGGGGGGTAGCGCCTACGAGCAGTACTTC. This translates into CASSLVAGGSAYEQYF. V and J are TRBV7-8 and TRBJ2-7, with TRBD2 matching over 8 bases. The germline CDR1 and CDR2 sequences are SGHVS and FQNEAQ. The CDR3 has 16 amino acids. V gave up 1 base and J gave up 2 bases; unmatched junction bases: 7.

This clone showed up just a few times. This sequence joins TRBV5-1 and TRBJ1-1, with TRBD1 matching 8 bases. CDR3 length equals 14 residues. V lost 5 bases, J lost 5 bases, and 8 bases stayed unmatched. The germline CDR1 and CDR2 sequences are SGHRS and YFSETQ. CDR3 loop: CASRQGQGGTEAFF. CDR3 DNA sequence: TGCGCCAGCAGACAAGGACAGGGAGGGACTGAAGCTTTCTTT.

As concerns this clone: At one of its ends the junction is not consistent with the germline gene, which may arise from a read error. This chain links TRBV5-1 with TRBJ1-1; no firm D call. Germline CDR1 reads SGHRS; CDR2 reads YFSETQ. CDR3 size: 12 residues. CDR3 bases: TGTGCCAGCAGCCGAATGGCCACTGAAGCTTTCTTT. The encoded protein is CASSRMATEAFF.

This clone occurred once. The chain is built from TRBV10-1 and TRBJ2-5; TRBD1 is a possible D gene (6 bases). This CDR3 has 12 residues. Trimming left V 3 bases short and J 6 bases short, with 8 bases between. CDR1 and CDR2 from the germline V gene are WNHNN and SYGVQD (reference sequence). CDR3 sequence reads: CASSETGKTQYF. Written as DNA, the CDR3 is TGCGCCAGCAGTGAAACAGGGAAGACCCAGTACTTC.

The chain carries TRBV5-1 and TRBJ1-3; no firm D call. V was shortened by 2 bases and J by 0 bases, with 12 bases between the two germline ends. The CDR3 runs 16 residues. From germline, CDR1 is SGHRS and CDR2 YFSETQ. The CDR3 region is CASSLNPGSSGNTIYF. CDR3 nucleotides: TGCGCCAGCAGCTTAAACCCCGGGAGCTCTGGAAACACCATATATTTT. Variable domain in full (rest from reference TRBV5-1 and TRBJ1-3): KAGVTQTPRYLIKTRGQQVTLSCSPISGHRSVSWYQQTPGQGLQFLFEYFSETQRNKGNFPGRFSGRQFSNSRSEMNVSTLELGDSALYLCASSLNPGSSGNTIYFGEGSWLTVV.